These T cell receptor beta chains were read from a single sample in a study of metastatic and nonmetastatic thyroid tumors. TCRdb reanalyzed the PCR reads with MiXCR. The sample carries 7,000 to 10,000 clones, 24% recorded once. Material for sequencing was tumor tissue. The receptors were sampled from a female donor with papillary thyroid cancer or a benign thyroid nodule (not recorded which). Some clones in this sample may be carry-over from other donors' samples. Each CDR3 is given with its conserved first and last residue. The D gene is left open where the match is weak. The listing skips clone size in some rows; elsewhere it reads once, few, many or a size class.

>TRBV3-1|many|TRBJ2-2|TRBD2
CASSPGGHPGELFF
TGTGCCAGCAGCCCGGGAGGGCACCCCGGGGAGCTGTTTTTT
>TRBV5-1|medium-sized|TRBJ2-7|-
CASSYAGTTTSYEQYF
TGCGCCAGCAGCTACGCCGGGACAACAACCTCCTACGAGCAGTACTTC
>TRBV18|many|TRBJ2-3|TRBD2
CASSPGREPTDTQYF
TGTGCCAGCTCACCCGGGCGGGAGCCCACAGATACGCAGTATTTT
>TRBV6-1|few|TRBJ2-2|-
CASKDLTGNGELFF
TGTGCCAGCAAAGACCTAACAGGCAACGGGGAGCTGTTTTTT
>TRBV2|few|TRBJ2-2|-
CANGELFF
TGTGCCAACGGGGAGCTGTTTTTT
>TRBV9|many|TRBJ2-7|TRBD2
CASSPAGGDYEQYF
TGTGCCAGCAGCCCCGCGGGGGGGGACTACGAGCAGTACTTC
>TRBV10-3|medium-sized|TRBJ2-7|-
CAISGNPSEEQYF
TGTGCCATCAGTGGGAACCCTTCGGAAGAGCAGTACTTC
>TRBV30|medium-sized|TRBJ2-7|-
CAWTRTGGSLPYEQYF
TGTGCCTGGACCCGAACCGGAGGGAGCTTGCCCTACGAGCAGTACTTC
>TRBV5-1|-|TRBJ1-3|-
CASSPGRGMVGNTLYF
TGCGCCAGCAGCCCCGGGCGGGGGATGGTTGGAAACACCTTATATTTT
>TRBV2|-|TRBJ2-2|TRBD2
CASNGRTNTGELFF
TGTGCCAGCAACGGGAGGACGAACACCGGGGAGCTGTTTTTT
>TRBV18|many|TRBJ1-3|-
CASSPTSPSSGNTIYF
TGTGCCAGCTCACCAACCAGTCCCTCATCTGGAAACACCATATATTTT
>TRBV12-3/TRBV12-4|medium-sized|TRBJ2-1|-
CASTTHLREEQFF
TGTGCCAGCACTACCCACCTCCGGGAAGAGCAGTTCTTC
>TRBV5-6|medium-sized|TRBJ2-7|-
CASSLLGAQDYEQYF
TGTGCCAGCAGCTTGTTAGGAGCACAGGACTACGAGCAGTACTTC
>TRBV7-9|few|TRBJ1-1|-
CVSRTRADGTEAFF
TGTGTCAGCAGGACCCGGGCCGATGGGACTGAAGCTTTCTTT
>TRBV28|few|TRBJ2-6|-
CASTPPGANVLTF
TGTGCCAGCACACCCCCTGGGGCCAACGTCCTGACTTTC
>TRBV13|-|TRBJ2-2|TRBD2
CASSLAGLAGIGASTVELFF
TGTGCCAGCAGCCTCGCGGGACTAGCGGGAATTGGGGCGAGTACCGTGGAGCTGTTTTTT
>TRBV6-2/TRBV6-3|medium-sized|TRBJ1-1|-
CASSPSPGGLNTEAFF
TGTGCCAGCAGTCCAAGTCCCGGGGGGTTGAACACTGAAGCTTTCTTT
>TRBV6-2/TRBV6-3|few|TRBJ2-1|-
CASSSPRSGEQFF
TGTGCCAGCAGTTCCCCTCGGAGTGGGGAGCAGTTCTTC
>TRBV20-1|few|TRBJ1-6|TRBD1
CSSKTGGSSPLHF
TGCAGTTCTAAGACAGGGGGATCTTCACCCCTCCACTTT
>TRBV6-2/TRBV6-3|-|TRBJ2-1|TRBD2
CASSYGSSGGAVEQFF
TGTGCCAGCAGTTATGGGTCTAGCGGGGGGGCCGTTGAGCAGTTCTTC
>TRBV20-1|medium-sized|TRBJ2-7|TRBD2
CSARGLASYEQYF
TGCAGTGCTAGGGGACTAGCATCCTACGAGCAGTACTTC
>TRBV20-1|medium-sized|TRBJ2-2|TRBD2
CSARDSASGSGRTGELFF
TGCAGTGCTAGAGATTCCGCTAGCGGGAGTGGGAGGACCGGGGAGCTGTTTTTT
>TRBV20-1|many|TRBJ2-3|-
CSASTTGFKYF
TGCAGTGCTTCCACAACAGGGTTTAAGTATTTT
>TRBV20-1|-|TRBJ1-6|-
CSARGTGWGSPLHF
TGCAGTGCTAGGGGAACAGGGTGGGGATCACCCCTCCACTTT
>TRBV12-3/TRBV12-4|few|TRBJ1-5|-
CASSPWTEKGGPQHF
TGTGCCAGCAGTCCGTGGACTGAAAAAGGAGGGCCCCAGCATTTT
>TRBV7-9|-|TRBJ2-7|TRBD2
CASSHSSGSEQYF
TGTGCCAGCAGTCACAGTAGCGGGAGCGAGCAGTACTTC
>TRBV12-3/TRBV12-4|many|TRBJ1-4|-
CASSLRQINEKLFF
TGTGCCAGCAGTTTAAGGCAGATTAATGAAAAACTGTTTTTT
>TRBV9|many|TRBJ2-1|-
CASSVDFRSDDEQFF
TGTGCCAGCAGCGTTGACTTTAGGAGCGACGATGAGCAGTTCTTC
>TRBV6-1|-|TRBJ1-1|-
CASSEGAFITEAFF
TGTGCCAGCAGTGAAGGGGCTTTCATCACTGAAGCTTTCTTT
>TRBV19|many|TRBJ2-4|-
CASSIDPGTAKYF
TGTGCCAGTAGTATAGATCCGGGGACGGCGAAGTACTTC
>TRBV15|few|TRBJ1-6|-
CATRGRGTANSPLHF
TGTGCCACCAGAGGCCGAGGGACTGCCAATTCACCACTCCACTTT
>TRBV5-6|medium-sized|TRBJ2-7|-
CASSSRGSLWYEQYF
TGTGCCAGCAGCTCTAGGGGCTCCCTTTGGTACGAGCAGTACTTC
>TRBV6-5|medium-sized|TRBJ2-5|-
CASSYSISSGLETQYF
TGTGCCAGCAGTTACTCCATATCTAGTGGATTGGAGACCCAGTACTTC
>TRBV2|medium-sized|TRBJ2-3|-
CASMIPGGGRTDTQYF
TGTGCCAGCATGATCCCTGGCGGGGGCCGCACAGATACGCAGTATTTT
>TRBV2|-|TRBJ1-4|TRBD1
CASKGQGNEKLFF
TGTGCCAGCAAGGGACAGGGAAATGAAAAACTGTTTTTT
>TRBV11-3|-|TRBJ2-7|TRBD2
CASSRGLAGGMYEQYF
TGTGCCAGCAGCCGCGGACTAGCGGGAGGGATGTACGAGCAGTACTTC
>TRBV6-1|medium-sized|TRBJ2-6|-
CASSEKENSGANVLTF
TGTGCCAGCAGTGAAAAGGAGAACTCTGGGGCCAACGTCCTGACTTTC
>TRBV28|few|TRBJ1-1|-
CASSPLDREAFF
TGTGCCAGCAGTCCCCTAGATCGGGAAGCTTTCTTT
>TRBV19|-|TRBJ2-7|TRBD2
CASSRAGERTDEQYF
TGTGCCAGTAGTCGGGCGGGAGAGCGTACGGACGAGCAGTACTTC
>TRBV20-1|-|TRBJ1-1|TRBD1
CSVPDRLRSEAFF
TGCAGTGTTCCGGACAGGCTAAGGTCTGAAGCTTTCTTT
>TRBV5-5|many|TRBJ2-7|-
CASSHGTLSYEQYF
TGTGCCAGCAGTCACGGGACCCTCTCCTACGAGCAGTACTTC
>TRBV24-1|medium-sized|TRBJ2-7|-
CATSDPGGGEQYF
TGTGCCACCAGTGACCCCGGGGGTGGCGAGCAGTACTTC
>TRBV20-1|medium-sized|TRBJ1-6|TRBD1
CSARAGGETSNSPLHF
TGCAGTGCTAGAGCAGGGGGCGAAACTTCGAATTCACCCCTCCACTTT
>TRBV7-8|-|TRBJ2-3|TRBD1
CASTLVPGGADTQYF
TGTGCCAGCACCCTGGTCCCAGGGGGCGCAGATACGCAGTATTTC
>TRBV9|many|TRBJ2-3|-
CASSRQGGTPSTDTQYF
TGTGCCAGCAGCCGTCAGGGGGGAACCCCTAGCACAGATACGCAGTATTTT
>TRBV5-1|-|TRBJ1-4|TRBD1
CASSLQGGDNEKLFF
TGCGCCAGCAGCTTACAGGGGGGAGATAATGAAAAACTGTTTTTT
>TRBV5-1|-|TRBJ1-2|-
CASSLEGQRGGYGYTF
TGCGCCAGCAGCTTGGAGGGGCAGAGAGGTGGTTATGGCTACACCTTC
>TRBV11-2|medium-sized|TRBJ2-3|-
CASSPRDRGTDTQYF
TGTGCCAGCAGTCCCAGAGACAGAGGCACAGATACGCAGTATTTT
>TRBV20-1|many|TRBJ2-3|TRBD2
CSARDPPGGEDTQYF
TGCAGTGCTAGAGATCCCCCGGGAGGAGAAGATACGCAGTATTTT
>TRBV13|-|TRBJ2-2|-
CASSTRGHMNTGELFF
TGTGCCAGCAGTACGCGGGGACATATGAACACCGGGGAGCTGTTTTTT
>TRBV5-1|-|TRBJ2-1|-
CASSLGGHYNEQFF
TGCGCCAGCAGCTTGGGAGGACACTACAATGAGCAGTTCTTC
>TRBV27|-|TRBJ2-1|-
CASSPSNYNEQFF
TGTGCCAGCAGTCCCTCTAACTACAATGAGCAGTTCTTC
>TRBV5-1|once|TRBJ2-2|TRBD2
CASSLYGLAGTTANTGGVFF
TGCGCCAGCAGCTTGTACGGCCTTGCCGGAACAACCGCGAACACCGGGGGGGTGTTTTTT
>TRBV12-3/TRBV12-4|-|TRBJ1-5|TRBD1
CASSAGTGGSWQPQHF
TGTGCCAGCAGCGCCGGGACAGGGGGCTCTTGGCAGCCCCAGCATTTT
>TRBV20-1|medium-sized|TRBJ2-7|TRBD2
CSAKGLAEFYEQYF
TGCAGTGCAAAAGGACTAGCGGAATTCTACGAGCAGTACTTC